The 12 T cell receptor beta chains reported below all come from one sample, sequenced in a study of blood T cell repertoires in COVID-19. Only in-frame clones appear in the TCRdb table, and some are missing; sequencing was by immunoSEQ multiplex PCR. Of roughly 200,000 clones in the sample, under 90% were seen once. Sequenced sample: peripheral blood. The receptors shown here come from a woman older than 75 with COVID-19, enrolled during active disease.

The rearrangement links TRBV5-1 to TRBJ2-5, with a weak D call TRBD2 (5 bases). Trimming cost V 0 bases and J 5 bases, with 20 bases left between them. The germline gives CDR1 SGHRS, CDR2 YFSETQ. CDR3 length: 17 residues. DNA of the CDR3: TGCGCCAGCAGCTTGGTAGGGTCCGCGGCCGCGGGCGAGACCCAGTACTTC. Protein: CASSLVGSAAAGETQYF.

The CDR3 region is CASSLGGQWNTEAFF. The CDR3 DNA sequence: TGTGCCAGCAGTCTCGGGGGACAGTGGAACACTGAAGCTTTCTTT. This chain uses TRBV27 with TRBJ1-1; the match to TRBD1 covers 7 bases. The V gene's germline CDR1 is MNHEY and CDR2 SMNVEV (reference sequence). The CDR3 spans 15 residues. With 5 bases clipped from V and 1 base from J, the junction kept 7 bases outside the gene matches.

The chain has TRBV4-1 and TRBJ1-4; 7 bases are shared with TRBD1. Germline CDR1 MGHRA, CDR2 YSYEKL. The CDR3 covers 14 residues. The V gene end was trimmed by 4 bases and the J gene end by 8 bases; junction bases not matched to a gene: 7. The CDR3 DNA sequence: TGCGCCAGCAGCCCCCAGGGGGGAGAGGAAAAACTGTTTTTT. This codes for CASSPQGGEEKLFF.

The chain employs TRBV19 and TRBJ2-7, with D possibly matching TRBD2 (6 bases). The CDR3 covers 15 residues. Trimming took 3 bases from V and 5 from J, leaving 17 bases between them. CDR1 LNHDA and CDR2 SQIVND come from the germline V gene (reference sequence). CDR3: CASSMTGEGWNEQYF. CDR3 sequence (DNA): TGTGCCAGTAGTATGACGGGAGAGGGCTGGAACGAGCAGTACTTC.

This chain uses TRBV2 with TRBJ1-4, with 7 nucleotides matching TRBD1. V shed 4 bases and J 4 bases; nucleotides not matched to a gene: 3. CDR1 is SNHLY and CDR2 is FYNNEI in the germline V gene. This CDR3 has 14 residues. In nucleotides, the CDR3 is TGTGCCAGCAGTGCCGGGACAGATAATGAAAAACTGTTTTTT. Translating it yields CASSAGTDNEKLFF.

The sample holds one count of this clone. The J gene is TRBJ1-1, the V gene TRBV4-1, with D unresolved. V lost 1 base, J lost 1 base, and 13 bases lay in between. Per the germline V gene, CDR1 is MGHRA and CDR2 is YSYEKL. This CDR3 has 16 residues. CDR3 nucleotides: TGCGCCAGCAGCCAAGGTGTATGGGAGGGGAACACTGAAGCTTTCTTT. As protein: CASSQGVWEGNTEAFF.

This chain uses TRBV3-1 (or the pseudogene TRBV3-2) with TRBJ1-2; D not resolved. Germline V gene data show CDR1 as LGHDT and CDR2 as YNNKEL (reference sequence). V dropped 3 bases and J dropped 8 bases, with 16 bases sitting between them. The CDR3 is made up of 14 amino acids. The CDR3 spells CASSQYEGSRGYTF. The DNA for the CDR3 is TGTGCCAGCAGCCAGTACGAGGGATCGAGAGGCTACACCTTC.

For the CDR3, the DNA is TGCGCCAGCAGGTTACTAGCGGTTCCCGGAGATACGCAGTATTTT. Protein product: CASRLLAVPGDTQYF. The rearrangement links TRBV5-1 to TRBJ2-3; 8 nucleotides agree with TRBD2. The CDR3 is 15 amino acids. Trimming took 5 bases from V and 5 from J; bases not matched to a gene: 10. Germline values: CDR1 SGHRS, CDR2 YFSETQ.

The V call is TRBV9, the J call TRBJ2-4, with 9 bases fitting TRBD1. CDR1 and CDR2 (germline): SGDLS, YYNGEE. This CDR3 spans 16 amino acids. V shed 4 bases, J shed 2 bases, and the junction held 7 bases outside the gene matches. The CDR3 bases are TGTGCCAGCAGCTCCGGACAGGGGTCGACCAAAAACATTCAGTACTTC. Protein product: CASSSGQGSTKNIQYF.

The rearrangement uses TRBV5-1 and TRBJ1-2, with no clear D. Per the germline V gene, CDR1 is SGHRS and CDR2 is YFSETQ. The CDR3 sequence is 12 residues long. With 0 bases removed from V and 4 bases from J, the gap between germline ends came to 4 bases. CDR3 nucleotides: TGCGCCAGCAGCTTGGAGCCCTATGGCTACACCTTC. This sequence encodes CASSLEPYGYTF. The full variable domain, in which reference TRBV5-1 and TRBJ1-2 provide the parts outside the CDR3, is KAGVTQTPRYLIKTRGQQVTLSCSPISGHRSVSWYQQTPGQGLQFLFEYFSETQRNKGNFPGRFSGRQFSNSRSEMNVSTLELGDSALYLCASSLEPYGYTFGSGTRLTVV.

V gene TRBV5-1 combines with J gene TRBJ1-2; D ambiguous. Germline V gene sequence: CDR1 SGHRS, CDR2 YFSETQ. Trimming shortened V by 0 bases and J by 3 bases, and 9 bases separated the two germline ends. The CDR3 consists of 14 residues. The CDR3 sequence is CASSLGTADYGYTF. CDR3 DNA: TGCGCCAGCAGCTTGGGAACAGCTGACTATGGCTACACCTTC.

The chain recombines TRBV7-6 with TRBJ2-7; the D gene is possibly TRBD2 (5 bases). CDR1 is SGHVS and CDR2 is FNYEAQ in the germline V gene. With 1 base removed from V and 2 bases from J, the gap between germline ends came to 24 bases. The length of the CDR3 is 19 residues. CDR3 loop: CASSLVALMGPPSTYEQYF. The CDR3 DNA reads TGTGCCAGCAGCTTAGTAGCGTTGATGGGCCCTCCGTCGACCTACGAGCAGTACTTC.